The 3 T cell receptor beta chains given below trace back to one sample, sequenced in a study of Graves' ophthalmopathy and Graves' hyperthyroidism. CDR3 regions of TCR beta were amplified from RNA transcripts. HTBI primers served in a first-round RT-PCR, which a second-round multiplex PCR followed. TCRdb independently ran MiXCR on the multiplex PCR reads; one entry per CDR3 protein. Of about 1.2 million distinct CDR3 sequences in the sample, about 38% were seen once. Material for sequencing was peripheral blood or thyroid tissue (not recorded which). These receptors all come from an adult man with Graves' hyperthyroidism.

This clonotype was seen at least ten times. J is TRBJ2-7 and V is TRBV6-6; TRBD1 aligns across 8 bases. Per germline, CDR1 MNHNY and CDR2 SVGAGI (reference sequence). The CDR3 runs to 14 residues. J gave up 6 bases and V 2 bases, and 6 bases lay outside the gene matches. In DNA form, the CDR3 reads TGTGCCAGCAGTTACAGCGACAGGGGAGGCGAGCAGTACTTC. Protein: CASSYSDRGGEQYF.

The V and J genes are TRBV2 and TRBJ1-4, with no clear D. The V gene lost 6 bases and the J gene lost 4 bases, with 9 bases spanning the gap. Germline CDR1 reads SNHLY; CDR2 reads FYNNEI. CDR3 size: 13 residues. For the CDR3, the DNA is TGTGCCAGCAGGGACTTGAGTAATGAAAAACTGTTTTTT. Residues: CASRDLSNEKLFF.

This clonotype was seen ten or more times. V is TRBV2 and J is TRBJ1-4, with unresolved D. Germline-derived CDR1 and CDR2 are SNHLY and FYNNEI. CDR3 length: 14 amino acids. V was clipped by 6 bases and J by 0 bases, with 8 bases between them. CDR3 in DNA: TGTGCCAGCAGACAAAGTCCAACTAATGAAAAACTGTTTTTT. As protein: CASRQSPTNEKLFF.